Given below is one TCR beta chain in context. The antigen is not known. The source of the sample is a study of T cell responses to AZD1222 COVID-19 vaccine. Study conclusions and caveats: A reported finding is that nearly half of spike-specific TCRs target unmutated variant regions. Clonal diversity was possibly underestimated, and white British individuals and females predominated among donors. Seropositivity was recorded at baseline in only a handful of AZD1222 recipients.

Per germline, CDR1 ENHRY and CDR2 SYGVKD. The CDR3 sequence is 16 residues long. Unmatched junction bases numbered 14, after V lost 2 bases and J lost 11 bases. The protocol was immunoSEQ multiplex PCR, while the TCRdb copy is restricted to in-frame clones and leaves out a portion. Found here are more than 65,000 clones, approximately 85% of them singletons; the top ten hold around 3.6%. This TCR was sampled from an adult who received the AZD1222 COVID-19 vaccine. Sequencing used peripheral blood, obtained 28 days after the second AZD1222 dose. The V gene is TRBV10-3, the J gene TRBJ2-1; 8 bases match TRBD1. CDR3 loop: CAISETPDRGAMKQFF. CDR3 in DNA: TGTGCCATCAGTGAGACCCCAGACAGGGGAGCAATGAAGCAGTTCTTC.